This is a list of T cell receptor beta chains from one sample in a study of glioma-infiltrating T cells after dendritic cell vaccination. The table came from immunoSEQ multiplex PCR; TCRdb's copy has only in-frame clones and leaves some out. Of over 55,000 clones in the sample, 81% were seen once. This sample comprised blood, obtained before dendritic cell vaccination. The receptors here all came from a human donor with glioblastoma. Both conserved end residues are part of each CDR3. Not every row has a clone size; where given, it reads once, few, many or a size class.

clone_size: medium-sized; v_call: TRBV7-9; j_call: TRBJ2-7; cdr3_aa: CASSPEATANYEQYF
clone_size: -; v_call: TRBV27; j_call: TRBJ1-1; cdr3_aa: CASSLSFNRVDTFF
clone_size: -; v_call: TRBV5-6; j_call: TRBJ1-2; cdr3_aa: CASSLVTGAGGYTF
clone_size: -; v_call: TRBV11-2; j_call: TRBJ2-1; cdr3_aa: CASSLGVVGSNEQFF
clone_size: once; v_call: TRBV4-1; j_call: TRBJ1-1; cdr3_aa: CASSHRSAGAGSEGTEAFF
clone_size: -; v_call: TRBV25-1; j_call: TRBJ2-4; cdr3_aa: CASSESSGGETKNIQYF
clone_size: -; v_call: TRBV15; j_call: TRBJ1-1; cdr3_aa: CATSREGTTEAFF
clone_size: -; v_call: TRBV19; j_call: TRBJ1-2; cdr3_aa: CASSIVGQGLLKGYTF
clone_size: -; v_call: TRBV18; j_call: TRBJ2-5; cdr3_aa: CASSPERASETQYF
clone_size: -; v_call: TRBV5-1; j_call: TRBJ2-7; cdr3_aa: CASRRSPSYEQYF
clone_size: -; v_call: TRBV4-2; j_call: TRBJ2-2; cdr3_aa: CASSQSTGGELFF
clone_size: once; v_call: TRBV7-2; j_call: TRBJ2-7; cdr3_aa: CASSPVKGEYEQYF
clone_size: -; v_call: TRBV27; j_call: TRBJ1-1; cdr3_aa: CASSETGVEDTEAFF
clone_size: -; v_call: TRBV19; j_call: TRBJ1-1; cdr3_aa: CASSEPAMNTEAFF
clone_size: -; v_call: TRBV5-1; j_call: TRBJ2-2; cdr3_aa: CASSLASGLRDTGELFF
clone_size: -; v_call: TRBV30; j_call: TRBJ2-7; cdr3_aa: CAWRTGTIPYEQYF
clone_size: -; v_call: TRBV29-1; j_call: TRBJ1-2; cdr3_aa: CSAIPGDNYGYTF
clone_size: -; v_call: TRBV5-1; j_call: TRBJ2-1; cdr3_aa: CASSLVAGDNNEQFF
clone_size: -; v_call: TRBV5-1; j_call: TRBJ2-5; cdr3_aa: CASSPLTGNAETQYF
clone_size: -; v_call: TRBV6-4; j_call: TRBJ2-3; cdr3_aa: CASSEGVSDTQYF
clone_size: -; v_call: TRBV4-1; j_call: TRBJ2-1; cdr3_aa: CASSQEPGDGYNEQFF
clone_size: -; v_call: TRBV2; j_call: TRBJ1-2; cdr3_aa: CASSEARRTGGRDYGYTF
clone_size: -; v_call: TRBV5-8; j_call: TRBJ1-6; cdr3_aa: CASSLGVRGSGSPLHF
clone_size: -; v_call: TRBV27; j_call: TRBJ2-1; cdr3_aa: CASSSSFEQFF
clone_size: -; v_call: TRBV7-2; j_call: TRBJ1-4; cdr3_aa: CASSLARQGPTNEKLFF
clone_size: -; v_call: TRBV19; j_call: TRBJ1-5; cdr3_aa: CASTQGLEGQPQHF